What follows are 13 T cell receptor beta chains derived from one specimen sequenced in a study of CD8 T cells in Susac syndrome. Reverse transcription of 0.5 to 1 ug RNA used random hexamers. Via MiXCR, TCRdb re-called the immunoSEQ multiplex PCR reads, giving one row per CDR3 protein. The sample lists tens of thousands of distinct CDR3 sequences, over 75% seen once, with 0.5% to 0.6% in the top ten. The material sequenced was CD8+ T cells from PBMCs. The receptors were sampled from a human donor with multiple sclerosis.

The genes are TRBV15 and TRBJ2-2, with 7 bases lining up with TRBD1. V dropped 4 bases and J dropped 1; count of bases not matched to a gene: 12. Germline CDR1 and CDR2: LNHNV and YYDKDF (reference sequence). The CDR3 is made up of 18 amino acids. The CDR3 is CATSKEPWDRGNTGELFF. The CDR3 DNA sequence: TGTGCCACCAGCAAAGAGCCCTGGGACAGAGGGAACACCGGGGAGCTGTTTTTT.

This clonotype was counted between two and nine times. CDR3 coding DNA: TGTGCCAGTAGCAACGTCCCGGGGACTGAAGCTTTCTTT. It is translated as CASSNVPGTEAFF. The V and J genes are TRBV19 and TRBJ1-1; D not certain. This CDR3 is built from 13 residues. CDR1 LNHDA and CDR2 SQIVND come from the germline V gene (reference sequence). Trimming stripped 6 bases from V and 5 bases from J, with 13 bases between.

This chain uses TRBV9 with TRBJ1-1, with D perhaps TRBD1 (5 bases). Germline values: CDR1 SGDLS, CDR2 YYNGEE. V lost 4 bases and J 4 bases, leaving 17 bases between the germline ends. The length of the CDR3 is 15 residues. CDR3 sequence: CASSPGGGGATEAFF. The CDR3 nucleotides read TGTGCCAGCAGCCCGGGGGGAGGAGGGGCCACTGAAGCTTTCTTT.

The J gene is TRBJ2-1, the V gene TRBV10-3, with TRBD1 identical over 7 bases. This CDR3 contains 14 residues. The J segment lost 2 bases and the V segment lost 3 bases, leaving 1 base of the junction unmatched. Germline V CDR1 and CDR2: ENHRY, SYGVKD. In DNA form, the CDR3 reads TGTGCCATCAGTGAACAGGGGACCTACAATGAGCAGTTCTTC. This codes for CAISEQGTYNEQFF.

Points on this clonotype: Compared with germline, one end of the junction differs, possibly owing to a read error. The chain has TRBV12-3 or TRBV12-4 and TRBJ1-2, with a weak D call TRBD1 (6 bases). CDR3 length: 15 residues. In DNA form, the CDR3 reads TGTGCCAGCAGTCCCACACCACAGGGTAACGATGGCTACACCTTC. Amino acids: CASSPTPQGNDGYTF.

The chain is built from TRBV7-2 and TRBJ2-3; D is undetermined. The CDR3 extends over 16 amino acids. Germline-derived CDR1 and CDR2 are SGHTA and FQGNSA. Trimming took off 4 bases at V and 0 bases at J, with 14 bases between the two ends. The DNA for the CDR3 is TGTGCCAGCAGCTCTTACTTCAGATCTAGCACAGATACGCAGTATTTT. As protein: CASSSYFRSSTDTQYF.

This chain uses TRBV28 with TRBJ1-6; D may be TRBD1 (6 bases). The CDR3 is 14 residues long. The germline gives CDR1 MDHEN, CDR2 SYDVKM. Trimming removed 5 bases at V and 6 bases at J, with 11 bases between. In DNA form, the CDR3 reads TGTGCCAGCAGTCACAGGGTTCCTAATTCACCCCTCCACTTT. Translation gives CASSHRVPNSPLHF.

The chain couples TRBV19 to TRBJ1-1, with 7 bases that match TRBD1. In germline, CDR1 is LNHDA, CDR2 SQIVND (reference sequence). J gave up 3 bases and V 5 bases, and 6 bases lay outside the gene matches. The CDR3 has 14 residues. The CDR3 sequence is CASSPTGVYTEAFF. The CDR3 nucleotides read TGTGCCAGTAGTCCAACAGGGGTGTACACTGAAGCTTTCTTT. Full variable domain (remainder filled in from reference TRBV19 and TRBJ1-1): DGGITQSPKYLFRKEGQNVTLSCEQNLNHDAMYWYRQDPGQGLRLIYYSQIVNDFQKGDIAEGYSVSREKKESFPLTVTSAQKNPTAFYLCASSPTGVYTEAFFGQGTRLTVV.

This clonotype was observed a handful of times. The chain carries TRBV5-6 and TRBJ2-7; D is undetermined. Trimming left V 2 bases short and J 2 bases short, with 8 bases between. This CDR3 has 13 residues. Per the germline V gene, CDR1 is SGHDT and CDR2 is YYEEEE. The CDR3 sequence: CASSFVDPYEQYF. The CDR3 region has the DNA TGTGCCAGCAGCTTTGTCGACCCCTACGAGCAGTACTTC. The full variable domain, with the rest looked up from reference TRBV5-6 and TRBJ2-7, is DAGVTQSPTHLIKTRGQQVTLRCSPKSGHDTVSWYQQALGQGPQFIFQYYEEEERQRGNFPDRFSGHQFPNYSSELNVNALLLGDSALYLCASSFVDPYEQYFGPGTRLTVT.

In its sample, this clonotype was seen once. The rearrangement links TRBV6-6 to TRBJ2-2; no clear D gene. The CDR3 runs 16 residues. Germline CDR1 reads MNHNY; CDR2 reads SVGAGI (reference sequence). V dropped 2 bases and J dropped 1 base, with 11 bases sitting between them. The CDR3 reads CASSYLAPLNTGELFF. CDR3 nucleotides: TGTGCCAGCAGTTACCTCGCCCCCCTGAACACCGGGGAGCTGTTTTTT.

This chain joins TRBV28 and TRBJ2-6; 10 positions agree with TRBD1. J lost 3 bases, V lost 6 bases, and 20 bases had no gene match. Germline CDR1 and CDR2: MDHEN and SYDVKM. The CDR3 totals 21 residues. The CDR3 region has the DNA TGTGCCAGCAGCCTACCTATCAAGACCGGGACAGGGGTCGGTGGGGCCAACGTCCTGACTTTC. Its protein product is CASSLPIKTGTGVGGANVLTF.

The chain has TRBV6-5 and TRBJ2-5; D perhaps matches TRBD2 (5 bases). Germline V gives CDR1 MNHEY, CDR2 SVGAGI. The V end lost 2 bases, the J end lost 3 bases, and 7 bases lay between the germline ends. The CDR3 spans 13 residues. CDR3 loop: CASSYGLKETQYF. CDR3 DNA sequence: TGTGCCAGCAGTTACGGACTTAAAGAGACCCAGTACTTC.

The chain is built from TRBV28 and TRBJ2-7; 13 nucleotides align to TRBD2. The CDR3 is made up of 15 amino acids. Germline CDR1 reads MDHEN; CDR2 reads SYDVKM. The trim removed 4 bases at V and 6 bases at J, leaving 6 bases unmatched. The CDR3 sequence is CASSYGTSGISEQYF. The CDR3 region has the DNA TGTGCCAGCAGTTATGGGACTAGCGGGATCTCCGAGCAGTACTTC.